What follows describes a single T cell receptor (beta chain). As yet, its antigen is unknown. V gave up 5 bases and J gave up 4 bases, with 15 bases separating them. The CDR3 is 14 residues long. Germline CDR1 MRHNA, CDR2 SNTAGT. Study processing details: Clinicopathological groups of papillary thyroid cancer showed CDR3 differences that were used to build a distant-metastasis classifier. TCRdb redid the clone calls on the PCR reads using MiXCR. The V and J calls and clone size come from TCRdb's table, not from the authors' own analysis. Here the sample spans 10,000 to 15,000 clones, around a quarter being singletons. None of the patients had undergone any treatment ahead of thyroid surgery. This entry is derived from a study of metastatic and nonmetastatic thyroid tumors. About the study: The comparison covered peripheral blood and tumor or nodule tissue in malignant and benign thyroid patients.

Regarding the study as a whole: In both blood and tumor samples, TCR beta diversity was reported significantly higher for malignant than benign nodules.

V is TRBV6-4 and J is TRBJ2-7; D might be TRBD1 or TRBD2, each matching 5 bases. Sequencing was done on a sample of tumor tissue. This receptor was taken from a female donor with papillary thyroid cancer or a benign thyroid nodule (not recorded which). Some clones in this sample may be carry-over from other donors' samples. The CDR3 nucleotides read TGTGCCAGCAGTTACGAAGAGGGGAGATACGAGCAGTACTTC. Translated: CASSYEEGRYEQYF.